The 32 T cell receptor beta chains presented below share a single source sample, sequenced in a study of siplizumab effects on memory and regulatory T cells. The protocol was immunoSEQ multiplex PCR, while the TCRdb copy is restricted to in-frame clones and leaves out a portion. The data contain tens of thousands of clones, approximately 97% of them singletons. The sequencing sample was made of naive CD4+ T cells sorted from blood. The receptor source for this set is a human donor in good health.

The chain has TRBV19 and TRBJ2-1, with TRBD1 matching over 9 bases. V shed 6 bases and J 4 bases; nucleotides not matched to a gene: 7. Germline V CDR1 and CDR2: LNHDA, SQIVND (reference sequence). The CDR3 runs to 15 residues. In DNA, the CDR3 is TGTGCCAGTAGACCCCCGGGACAGGGATACAATGAGCAGTTCTTC. Its translation is CASRPPGQGYNEQFF.

The V call is TRBV5-1, the J call TRBJ2-6; TRBD1 agrees at 8 bases. Trimming at V came to 4 bases and at J to 2 bases, leaving 11 bases not matched to a gene. Germline CDR1 is SGHRS and CDR2 is YFSETQ. This CDR3 has 18 amino acids. The CDR3 DNA sequence: TGCGCCAGCAGCGTCAGTACAGGGGGGCATACTGGGGCCAACGTCCTGACTTTC. This sequence encodes CASSVSTGGHTGANVLTF.

CDR3 protein: CASSPVAGAYNEQFF. Here the CDR3 DNA reads TGTGCCAGCAGTCCCGTAGCGGGAGCGTACAATGAGCAGTTCTTC. The chain couples TRBV27 to TRBJ2-1; the match to TRBD2 covers 9 bases. Germline V gene data show CDR1 as MNHEY and CDR2 as SMNVEV (reference sequence). The V gene end was trimmed by 5 bases and the J gene end by 4 bases; junction bases not matched to a gene: 6. The CDR3 is made up of 15 amino acids.

This chain links TRBV10-2 with TRBJ2-3; tentatively, D is TRBD1 (6 bases). V was trimmed by 7 bases and J by 5 bases, leaving 10 bases between them. This CDR3 spans 12 amino acids. Germline-derived CDR1 and CDR2 are WSHSY and SAAADI. The DNA for the CDR3 is TGCGCCAGCATCAAACAGGGAGATACGCAGTATTTT. Protein sequence: CASIKQGDTQYF.

V is TRBV15 and J is TRBJ2-1, with TRBD2 identical over 14 bases. Germline assignment: CDR1 LNHNV and CDR2 YYDKDF (reference sequence). The CDR3 extends over 16 amino acids. With V trimmed by 1 base and J by 6 bases, 2 bases remained unmatched. CDR3: CATSRGGTSGSNEQFF. The CDR3 region has the DNA TGTGCCACCAGCAGAGGTGGGACTAGCGGGAGCAATGAGCAGTTCTTC.

V and J are TRBV9 and TRBJ2-3; D not certain. CDR1 SGDLS and CDR2 YYNGEE come from the germline V gene. V was shortened by 2 bases and J by 5 bases, with 3 bases between the two germline ends. This CDR3 is built from 11 residues. Written as DNA, the CDR3 is TGTGCCAGCAGCGTGGGAGATACGCAGTATTTT. It translates to CASSVGDTQYF.

This chain joins TRBV5-4 and TRBJ2-7, with D possibly TRBD1 on 6 matching bases. V lost 4 bases, J lost 0 bases, and 11 bases lay in between. The CDR3 consists of 14 residues. The germline CDR1 and CDR2 sequences are SGHNT and YYREEE (reference sequence). CDR3 residues: CASSPGQNSYEQYF. The CDR3 DNA sequence: TGTGCCAGCAGCCCGGGACAAAACTCCTACGAGCAGTACTTC. Based on the CDR3 plus reference TRBV5-4 and TRBJ2-7, the full variable domain is ETGVTQSPTHLIKTRGQQVTLRCSSQSGHNTVSWYQQALGQGPQFIFQYYREEENGRGNFPPRFSGLQFPNYSSELNVNALELDDSALYLCASSPGQNSYEQYFGPGTRLTVT.

The rearrangement uses TRBV28 and TRBJ1-5, with D unclear. Germline V gene sequence: CDR1 MDHEN, CDR2 SYDVKM. This CDR3 has 14 residues. V dropped 4 bases and J dropped 2 bases, with 9 bases sitting between them. The CDR3 reads CASSSPGGNQPQHF. In nucleotides, the CDR3 is TGTGCCAGCAGTTCCCCGGGCGGCAATCAGCCCCAGCATTTT.

The rearrangement links TRBV4-1 to TRBJ1-5, with 8 positions matching TRBD1. The CDR3 runs to 15 residues. Germline loops: CDR1 MGHRA, CDR2 YSYEKL. Trimming took 1 base from V and 1 from J; bases not matched to a gene: 0. CDR3 nucleotide sequence: TGCGCCAGCAGCCAAGGACAGGGGAGCAATCAGCCCCAGCATTTT. This codes for CASSQGQGSNQPQHF.

This sequence joins TRBV2 and TRBJ1-5, with a tentative D call TRBD1 (6 bases). The CDR3 length is 15 residues. Germline CDR1 is SNHLY and CDR2 is FYNNEI. Deletions cut 3 bases from V and 0 bases from J, with 9 bases between. The CDR3 loop reads CASSDRGNSNQPQHF. For the CDR3, the DNA is TGTGCCAGCAGTGACAGGGGAAATAGCAATCAGCCCCAGCATTTT.

The gene calls are TRBV30 and TRBJ2-7, with TRBD1 as a possible D gene (7 bases). Germline V gene sequence: CDR1 GTSNPN, CDR2 SVGIG (reference sequence). The CDR3 runs to 12 residues. The ends were cut back, 4 bases at V and 3 bases at J, with 10 bases in the middle. The CDR3 reads CAWTGGGYEQYF. CDR3 sequence (DNA): TGTGCCTGGACAGGGGGAGGCTACGAGCAGTACTTC.

The rearrangement joins TRBV19 to TRBJ2-3; no clear D gene. The CDR3 runs to 13 residues. From germline, CDR1 is LNHDA and CDR2 SQIVND (reference sequence). Trimming removed 4 bases from V and 6 bases from J, with 11 bases in between. In DNA form, the CDR3 reads TGTGCCAGTAGTACCCCCCTCGTGGATACGCAGTATTTT. It specifies CASSTPLVDTQYF.

The rearrangement joins TRBV19 to TRBJ1-1; D is perhaps TRBD1 (5 bases). V was cut by 3 bases and J by 4 bases, with 15 bases left in between. The germline V gene encodes CDR1 LNHDA and CDR2 SQIVND (reference sequence). The CDR3 is made up of 15 amino acids. In DNA form, the CDR3 reads TGTGCCAGTAGTATTATAGCAGGGAAGGGCACTGAAGCTTTCTTT. This translates into CASSIIAGKGTEAFF.

The chain combines TRBV19 with TRBJ2-3, with D maybe TRBD2 (5 bases). The ends were cut back, 4 bases at V and 2 bases at J, with 7 bases in the middle. The CDR3 length is 13 residues. The germline gives CDR1 LNHDA, CDR2 SQIVND (reference sequence). Here the CDR3 reads CASSSGYTDTQYF. In DNA, the CDR3 is TGTGCCAGTAGTAGCGGGTACACAGATACGCAGTATTTT.

The genes are TRBV12-5 and TRBJ2-1, with D perhaps matching TRBD1 (6 bases). Germline V lookup: CDR1 LGHNT, CDR2 FRNRAP. The CDR3 has 14 amino acids. Deletions cut 1 base from V and 10 bases from J, with 14 bases between. DNA for the CDR3: TGTGCTAGTGGTTTGGAACAAACAGGGCTGGAGCAGTTCTTC. Its translation is CASGLEQTGLEQFF.

The CDR3 spells CASSFGGVGNTIYF. In DNA form, the CDR3 reads TGCGCCAGCAGCTTTGGGGGGGTTGGAAACACCATATATTTT. The V gene is TRBV5-1, the J gene TRBJ1-3; TRBD1 is a possible D gene (5 bases). Germline V gene data show CDR1 as SGHRS and CDR2 as YFSETQ. V lost 2 bases and J 3 bases, leaving 9 bases between the germline ends. The CDR3 loop spans 14 amino acids.

This rearrangement joins TRBV4-1 to TRBJ1-2, with 8 bases matching TRBD1. Losses at the gene ends were 6 bases for V and 3 bases for J; bases not matched to a gene: 12. The length of the CDR3 is 16 residues. From germline, CDR1 is MGHRA and CDR2 YSYEKL. The CDR3 nucleotides are TGCGCCAGCAGGTACCCGGGACAGGCGGACGACTATGGCTACACCTTC. Its translation is CASRYPGQADDYGYTF.

This chain links TRBV9 with TRBJ2-5; D is tentatively TRBD1 or TRBD2 (5 bases each). The CDR3 has 14 residues. CDR1 and CDR2 from the germline V gene are SGDLS and YYNGEE. Trimming took off 0 bases at V and 0 bases at J, with 6 bases between the two ends. The CDR3: CASSVGGYQETQYF. The CDR3 DNA sequence: TGTGCCAGCAGCGTAGGGGGGTACCAAGAGACCCAGTACTTC.

The chain recombines TRBV7-3 with TRBJ2-3; 7 bases agree with TRBD2. Germline CDR1 and CDR2: SGHTA and FQGTGA. Trimming at V came to 6 bases and at J to 3 bases, leaving 12 bases not matched to a gene. The CDR3 spans 16 residues. Written as DNA, the CDR3 is TGTGCCAGCAGTCACAAACTAAGCGGGACTACAGATACGCAGTATTTT. Its protein is CASSHKLSGTTDTQYF. Looking up the rest from reference TRBV7-3 and TRBJ2-3 gives the full variable domain: GAGVSQTPSNKVTEKGKYVELRCDPISGHTALYWYRQSLGQGPEFLIYFQGTGAADDSGLPNDRFFAVRPEGSVSTLKIQRTERGDSAVYLCASSHKLSGTTDTQYFGPGTRLTVL.

The chain carries TRBV6-6 and TRBJ1-1; D may be TRBD1 (6 bases). The germline gives CDR1 MNHNY, CDR2 SVGAGI (reference sequence). V was shortened by 7 bases and J by 6 bases, with 15 bases between the two germline ends. The length of the CDR3 is 13 residues. CDR3 sequence: CASKIKGGAEAFF. The CDR3 coding sequence is TGTGCCAGCAAAATCAAGGGGGGGGCTGAAGCTTTCTTT.

About this clone itself: A junction end diverges from the germline sequence, so it may reflect a read error. The J gene is TRBJ1-2, the V gene TRBV9, with TRBD1 matching 7 bases. The V gene's germline CDR1 is SGDLS and CDR2 YYNGEE. The CDR3 has 15 amino acids. CDR3 protein: CASSVGRGPFYDYTF. Here the CDR3 DNA reads TGTGCCAGCAGCGTAGGAAGGGGGCCGTTCTATGACTACACCTTC.

This chain uses TRBV5-6 with TRBJ2-7; 10 bases align to TRBD1. Germline trimming cut 4 bases from V and 5 bases from J; bases unmatched to any gene: 9. CDR3 size: 15 residues. Germline V gene sequence: CDR1 SGHDT, CDR2 YYEEEE. CDR3: CASSGTGTGVDEQYF. CDR3 in DNA: TGTGCCAGCAGCGGAACCGGGACAGGGGTCGACGAGCAGTACTTC. Based on the CDR3 plus reference TRBV5-6 and TRBJ2-7, the full variable domain is DAGVTQSPTHLIKTRGQQVTLRCSPKSGHDTVSWYQQALGQGPQFIFQYYEEEERQRGNFPDRFSGHQFPNYSSELNVNALLLGDSALYLCASSGTGTGVDEQYFGPGTRLTVT.

The chain has TRBV6-1 and TRBJ2-1; 8 bases agree with TRBD1. V was clipped by 4 bases and J by 10 bases; unmatched bases: 15. From germline, CDR1 is MNHNS and CDR2 SASEGT. The CDR3 is 16 amino acids. The CDR3 loop reads CASSVLDRAGSYEQFF. CDR3 DNA sequence: TGTGCCAGCAGTGTCCTGGACAGGGCCGGGTCTTACGAGCAGTTCTTC.

The chain couples TRBV18 to TRBJ2-7; D not resolved. Germline V gene lookup returns CDR1 KGHSH and CDR2 LQKENI. V was pared by 2 bases and J by 3 bases, with 8 bases between. The CDR3 is 13 residues long. CDR3 DNA: TGTGCCAGCTCACCAGGGCTTGACTACGAGCAGTACTTC. Protein: CASSPGLDYEQYF. Combining the CDR3 with reference TRBV18 and TRBJ2-7 gives the whole variable domain NAGVMQNPRHLVRRRGQEARLRCSPMKGHSHVYWYRQLPEEGLKFMVYLQKENIIDESGMPKERFSAEFPKEGPSILRIQQVVRGDSAAYFCASSPGLDYEQYFGPGTRLTVT.

The J gene is TRBJ2-1, the V gene TRBV9, with 9 positions matching TRBD1. The CDR3 runs to 17 residues. J was trimmed by 3 bases and V by 4 bases; bases with no gene match: 11. The germline V gene has CDR1 SGDLS and CDR2 YYNGEE. CDR3: CASSTGVGQGYYNEQFF. The CDR3 DNA is TGTGCCAGCAGCACAGGGGTCGGACAGGGGTACTACAATGAGCAGTTCTTC.

The V and J genes are TRBV5-4 and TRBJ1-2; TRBD1 might be the D (5 bases). Germline lookup yields CDR1 SGHNT and CDR2 YYREEE (reference sequence). Trimming removed 4 bases from V and 4 bases from J, with 14 bases in between. CDR3 length: 14 residues. The CDR3, as DNA: TGTGCCAGCAGCCCGGACGGGGGAATCTATGGCTACACCTTC. This gives the protein CASSPDGGIYGYTF.

This chain joins TRBV27 and TRBJ2-7; either TRBD1 or TRBD2 may fit D (5 bases each). With 5 bases removed from V and 0 bases from J, the gap between germline ends came to 17 bases. Germline CDR1 reads MNHEY; CDR2 reads SMNVEV (reference sequence). The CDR3 consists of 16 residues. The CDR3 loop is CASSPGRQILSYEQYF. DNA for the CDR3: TGTGCCAGCAGTCCGGGACGGCAGATACTCTCCTACGAGCAGTACTTC.

The chain's CDR3 is CASSHSPSGRGSDEQFF. As DNA, the CDR3 is TGTGCCAGCAGCCATTCACCTAGCGGGAGGGGTAGCGATGAGCAGTTCTTC. The rearrangement links TRBV4-2 to TRBJ2-1; 12 positions agree with TRBD2. The CDR3 has 17 residues. Germline lookup yields CDR1 LGHNA and CDR2 YNFKEQ. V shed 3 bases and J 8 bases; nucleotides not matched to a gene: 11.

The V call is TRBV7-9, the J call TRBJ1-5; tentatively, D is TRBD1 (5 bases). This CDR3 contains 14 residues. V lost 5 bases to trimming and J lost 7 bases, with 15 bases between them. In germline, CDR1 is SEHNR, CDR2 FQNEAQ (reference sequence). This CDR3 reads CASSPPGLRQPQHF. The DNA of the CDR3 is TGTGCCAGCAGCCCCCCAGGGCTGAGGCAGCCCCAGCATTTT.

The genes are TRBV19 and TRBJ1-5, with a weak D call TRBD1 (5 bases). Trimming cost V 4 bases and J 2 bases, with 15 bases left between them. The CDR3 length is 16 residues. In germline, CDR1 is LNHDA, CDR2 SQIVND (reference sequence). CDR3 DNA: TGTGCCAGTAGTACCCGGCAGGGCGGGGGCAATCAGCCCCAGCATTTT. Amino acid sequence: CASSTRQGGGNQPQHF.

The rearrangement joins TRBV5-1 to TRBJ2-3; the match to TRBD1 covers 7 bases. The CDR3 loop spans 13 amino acids. The J segment lost 6 bases and the V segment lost 0 bases, leaving 1 base of the junction unmatched. From germline, CDR1 is SGHRS and CDR2 YFSETQ. This CDR3 is CASSLGQGDTQYF. In nucleotides, the CDR3 is TGCGCCAGCAGCTTGGGACAGGGTGATACGCAGTATTTT.

J is TRBJ1-6 and V is TRBV21-1; TRBD1, the D gene given by the table, was not confirmed from the DNA. TRBV21-1 is given as a pseudogene. The length of the CDR3 is 16 residues. As DNA, the CDR3 is TGTGCCAGCAGCGGGGAAGGGGGCGCAGGTAATTCACCCCTCCACTTT. It yields the protein CASSGEGGAGNSPLHF.